This T cell receptor beta chain was sequenced in a study of blood T cell repertoires in COVID-19. Data came from immunoSEQ multiplex PCR; TCRdb stores just in-frame clones and leaves some out. The data contain roughly 500,000 clones, 89% of them seen just once; the ten biggest clones take up roughly 0.92%. The sequence was collected from a man between 18 and 29 years old with COVID-19, enrolled during active disease. Sequenced material: peripheral blood.

In nucleotides, the CDR3 is TGTGCCAGCAGCAGCCTAACGGGAGGGGTGAACACTGAAGCTTTCTTT. It codes for CASSSLTGGVNTEAFF. The chain joins TRBV21-1 to TRBJ1-1. TRBV21-1 is listed as a pseudogene. There are 16 residues in the CDR3.